The present T cell receptor beta chain was sequenced within a study of T cell responses to AZD1222 COVID-19 vaccine. Germline V gene sequence: CDR1 GTSNPN, CDR2 SVGIG (reference sequence). The CDR3 is 11 residues long. V was clipped by 2 bases and J by 11 bases, with 9 bases between them. Libraries were prepared by immunoSEQ multiplex PCR; TCRdb keeps only in-frame clonotypes and omits some of them. This sample has approximately 50,000 clones, with 86% found just once. The sequence was obtained from an adult who received the AZD1222 COVID-19 vaccine. The rearrangement links TRBV30 to TRBJ2-2, with D unresolved. The sequenced sample was peripheral blood, obtained 28 days after the second AZD1222 dose. The CDR3 nucleotides are TGTGCCTGGAGTTCTAACCTAGAGCTGTTTTTT. It yields the protein CAWSSNLELFF.